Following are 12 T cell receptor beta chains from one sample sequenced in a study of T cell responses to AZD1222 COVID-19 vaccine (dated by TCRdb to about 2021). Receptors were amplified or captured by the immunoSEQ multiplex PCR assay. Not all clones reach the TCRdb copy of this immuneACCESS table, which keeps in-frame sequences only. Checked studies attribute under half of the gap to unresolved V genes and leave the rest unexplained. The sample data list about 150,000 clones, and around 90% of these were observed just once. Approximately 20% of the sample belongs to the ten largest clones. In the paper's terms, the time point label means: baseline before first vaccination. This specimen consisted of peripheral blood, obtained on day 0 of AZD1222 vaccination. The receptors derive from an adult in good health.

This CDR3 is CASSQDPPGSEGNTIYF. The CDR3 nucleotides are TGCGCCAGCAGCCAAGATCCCCCAGGGTCGGAAGGAAACACCATATATTTT. The J gene is TRBJ1-3, the V gene TRBV4-3, with D possibly TRBD1 on 5 matching bases. The germline V gene encodes CDR1 LGHNA and CDR2 YSLEER. The CDR3 runs to 17 residues. The V and J ends lost 0 bases and 4 bases respectively, with 16 bases between them.

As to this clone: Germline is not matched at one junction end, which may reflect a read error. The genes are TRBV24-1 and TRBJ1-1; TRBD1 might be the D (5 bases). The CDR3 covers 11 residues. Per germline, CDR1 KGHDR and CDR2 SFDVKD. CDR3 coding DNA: TGTGCCACCAGTGATTTAGGCCGACAGCAGTTT. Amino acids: CATSDLGRQQF.

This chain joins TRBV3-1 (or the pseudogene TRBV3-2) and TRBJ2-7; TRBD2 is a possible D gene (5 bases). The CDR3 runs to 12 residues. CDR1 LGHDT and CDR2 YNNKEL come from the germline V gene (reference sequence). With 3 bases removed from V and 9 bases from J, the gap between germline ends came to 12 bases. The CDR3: CASSQTAGGQYF. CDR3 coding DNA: TGTGCCAGCAGCCAGACGGCCGGAGGGCAGTACTTC.

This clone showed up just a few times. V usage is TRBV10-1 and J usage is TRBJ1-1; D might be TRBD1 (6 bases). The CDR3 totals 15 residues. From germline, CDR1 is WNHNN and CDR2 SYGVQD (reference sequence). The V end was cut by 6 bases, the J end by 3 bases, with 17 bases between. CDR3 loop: CASSDTGYGDTEAFF. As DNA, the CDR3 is TGCGCCAGCAGCGACACAGGGTACGGAGACACTGAAGCTTTCTTT.

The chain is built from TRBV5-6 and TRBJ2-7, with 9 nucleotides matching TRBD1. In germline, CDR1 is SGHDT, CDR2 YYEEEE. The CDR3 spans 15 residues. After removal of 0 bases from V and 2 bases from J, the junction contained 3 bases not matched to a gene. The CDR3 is CASSLGDRVTYEQYF. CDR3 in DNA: TGTGCCAGCAGCTTGGGGGACAGGGTCACCTACGAGCAGTACTTC.

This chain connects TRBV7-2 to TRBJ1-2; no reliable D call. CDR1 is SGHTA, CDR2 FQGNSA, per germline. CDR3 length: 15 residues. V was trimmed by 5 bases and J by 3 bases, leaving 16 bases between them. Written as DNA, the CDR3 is TGTGCCAGCAGCCTATACACTTCAGCGGACTATGGCTACACCTTC. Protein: CASSLYTSADYGYTF.

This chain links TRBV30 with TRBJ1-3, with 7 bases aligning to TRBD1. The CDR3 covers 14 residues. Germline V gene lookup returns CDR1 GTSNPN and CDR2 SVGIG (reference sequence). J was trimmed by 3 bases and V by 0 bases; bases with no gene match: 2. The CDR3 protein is CAWSVGTDGNTIYF. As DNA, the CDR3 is TGTGCCTGGAGTGTAGGGACAGATGGAAACACCATATATTTT. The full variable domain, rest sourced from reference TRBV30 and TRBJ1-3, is SQTIHQWPATLVQPVGSPLSLECTVEGTSNPNLYWYRQAAGRGLQLLFYSVGIGQISSEVPQNLSASRPQDRQFILSSKKLLLSDSGFYLCAWSVGTDGNTIYFGEGSWLTVV.

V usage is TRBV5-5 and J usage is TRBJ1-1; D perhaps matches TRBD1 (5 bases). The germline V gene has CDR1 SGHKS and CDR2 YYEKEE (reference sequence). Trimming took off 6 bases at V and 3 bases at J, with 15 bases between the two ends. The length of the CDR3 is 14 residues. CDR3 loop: CASNPQGTHTEAFF. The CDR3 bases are TGTGCCAGCAACCCTCAGGGAACCCACACTGAAGCTTTCTTT. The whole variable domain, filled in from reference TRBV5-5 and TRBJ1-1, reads DAGVTQSPTHLIKTRGQQVTLRCSPISGHKSVSWYQQVLGQGPQFIFQYYEKEERGRGNFPDRFSARQFPNYSSELNVNALLLGDSALYLCASNPQGTHTEAFFGQGTRLTVV.

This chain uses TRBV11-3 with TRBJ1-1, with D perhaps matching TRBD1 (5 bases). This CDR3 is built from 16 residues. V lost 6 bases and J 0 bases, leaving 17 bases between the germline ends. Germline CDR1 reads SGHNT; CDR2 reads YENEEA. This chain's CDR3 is CASRPLRQRMNTEAFF. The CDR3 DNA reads TGTGCCAGCAGACCCTTAAGACAGAGGATGAACACTGAAGCTTTCTTT. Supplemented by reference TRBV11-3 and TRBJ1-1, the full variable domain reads EAGVVQSPRYKIIEKKQPVAFWCNPISGHNTLYWYLQNLGQGPELLIRYENEEAVDDSQLPKDRFSAERLKGVDSTLKIQPAELGDSAVYLCASRPLRQRMNTEAFFGQGTRLTVV.

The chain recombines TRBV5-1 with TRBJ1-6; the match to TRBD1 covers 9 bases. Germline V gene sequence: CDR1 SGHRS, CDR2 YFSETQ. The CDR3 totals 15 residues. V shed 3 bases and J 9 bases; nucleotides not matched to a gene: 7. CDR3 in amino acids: CASSSADRGVSPLHF. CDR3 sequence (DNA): TGCGCCAGCAGCTCAGCGGACAGGGGAGTTTCACCCCTCCACTTT. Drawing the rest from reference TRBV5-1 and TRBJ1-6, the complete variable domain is KAGVTQTPRYLIKTRGQQVTLSCSPISGHRSVSWYQQTPGQGLQFLFEYFSETQRNKGNFPGRFSGRQFSNSRSEMNVSTLELGDSALYLCASSSADRGVSPLHFGNGTRLTVT.

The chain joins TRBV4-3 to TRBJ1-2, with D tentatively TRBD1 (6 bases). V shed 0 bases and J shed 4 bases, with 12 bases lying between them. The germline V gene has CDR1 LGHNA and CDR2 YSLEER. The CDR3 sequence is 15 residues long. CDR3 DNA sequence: TGCGCCAGCAGCCAAGAGGTCAGGGGAGCCTATGGCTACACCTTC. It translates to CASSQEVRGAYGYTF.

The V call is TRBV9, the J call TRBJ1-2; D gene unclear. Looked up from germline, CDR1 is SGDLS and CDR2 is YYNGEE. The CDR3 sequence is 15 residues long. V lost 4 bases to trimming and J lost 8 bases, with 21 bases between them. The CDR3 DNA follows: TGTGCCAGCAGCCCGAGGGAAGGTCCTGTTGACGGCTACACCTTC. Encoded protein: CASSPREGPVDGYTF.